Following are 28 T cell receptor beta chains from one sample sequenced in a study of low-dose radiotherapy and immunotherapy resistance in tumors. TRAV and TRBV primers primed cDNA for both TCRalpha and TCRbeta. TCRs were put through around 20 PCR cycles of amplification with Phusion. A constant-region primer and the V-primer adapter served as the primer pair. TCRdb analysed the reads with MiXCR anew, one entry per CDR3 protein. The table lists roughly 100,000 distinct CDR3 sequences, 20% to 25% of them singletons. Noted time point: after trial treatment. As for treatment: LDRT plus nivolumab, ipilimumab, low-dose cyclophosphamide and aspirin (RACIN trial). The sample here was PBMCs, taken after low-dose radiotherapy plus immunotherapy. These receptors all come from a female donor with ovarian cancer.

This clonotype was seen ten or more times. The chain recombines TRBV6-2 or TRBV6-3 with TRBJ1-3, with 8 bases identical to TRBD1. This CDR3 is built from 15 residues. Germline assignment: CDR1 MNHEY and CDR2 SVGEGT. V lost 5 bases and J lost 2; bases outside the gene matches: 5. The CDR3 sequence is CASSRMTGAGNTIYF. Here the CDR3 DNA reads TGTGCCAGCAGTCGGATGACAGGGGCTGGAAACACCATATATTTT.

This clonotype has ten or more counts. V and J are TRBV6-6 and TRBJ1-2, with D possibly matching TRBD1 (5 bases). The germline V gene encodes CDR1 MNHNY and CDR2 SVGAGI (reference sequence). The CDR3 length is 15 residues. V was shortened by 2 bases and J by 3 bases, with 13 bases between the two germline ends. The CDR3 region is CASSYVGTYDYGYTF. CDR3 nucleotides: TGTGCCAGCAGTTACGTCGGGACCTATGACTATGGCTACACCTTC.

This clonotype was observed once. This chain uses TRBV7-3 with TRBJ2-5; tentatively, D is TRBD1 or TRBD2 (5 bases each). Trimming took 0 bases from V and 4 from J, leaving 9 bases between them. CDR1 and CDR2 (germline): SGHTA, FQGTGA. The CDR3 covers 14 residues. CDR3 bases: TGTGCCAGCAGCTTAACGGGGGAGATAGAGACCCAGTACTTC. Protein: CASSLTGEIETQYF.

There are many counts of this clonotype. The chain combines TRBV19 with TRBJ2-6; D perhaps matches TRBD1 (5 bases). CDR1 is LNHDA, CDR2 SQIVND, per germline (reference sequence). The CDR3 spans 15 residues. The V end lost 5 bases, the J end lost 0 bases, and 8 bases lay between the germline ends. CDR3 nucleotide sequence: TGTGCCAGTAGTGACGACAGCTCTGGGGCCAACGTCCTGACTTTC. Translated: CASSDDSSGANVLTF. The variable domain in full, with the rest retrieved from reference TRBV19 and TRBJ2-6, is DGGITQSPKYLFRKEGQNVTLSCEQNLNHDAMYWYRQDPGQGLRLIYYSQIVNDFQKGDIAEGYSVSREKKESFPLTVTSAQKNPTAFYLCASSDDSSGANVLTFGAGSRLTVL.

In its sample, this clonotype was seen many times. This sequence joins TRBV12-3 or TRBV12-4 and TRBJ2-2, with D perhaps being TRBD1 or TRBD2 (5 bases each). This CDR3 has 15 amino acids. Between the trimmed V and J ends, which lost 2 bases and 0 bases, there was a span of 7 bases. The CDR3 DNA reads as TGTGCCAGCAGTTTATGGGACGCGAACACCGGGGAGCTGTTTTTT. Its translation is CASSLWDANTGELFF.

This clonotype was counted ten times or more. V usage is TRBV27 and J usage is TRBJ2-1, with 7 bases that match TRBD1. The CDR3 consists of 13 residues. Germline lookup yields CDR1 MNHEY and CDR2 SMNVEV (reference sequence). Germline trimming cut 3 bases from V and 6 bases from J; bases unmatched to any gene: 2. This CDR3 is CASSFSGGNEQFF. CDR3 bases: TGTGCCAGCAGTTTCTCAGGGGGCAATGAGCAGTTCTTC.

This clonotype was picked up many times. The rearrangement links TRBV7-2 to TRBJ2-1; unclear D gene. Trimming removed 0 bases at V and 1 base at J, with 10 bases between. The germline gives CDR1 SGHTA, CDR2 FQGNSA. This CDR3 region has 16 residues. CDR3 in DNA: TGTGCCAGCAGCTTAGCTAGCCTGGGGTCCTACAATGAGCAGTTCTTC. This codes for CASSLASLGSYNEQFF.

This chain connects TRBV7-2 to TRBJ2-5, with D possibly TRBD1 on 5 matching bases. The V and J ends lost 4 bases and 5 bases respectively, with 14 bases between them. Germline CDR1 and CDR2: SGHTA and FQGNSA. The CDR3 is 14 residues long. The CDR3: CASSSLGAGETQYF. DNA for the CDR3: TGTGCCAGCAGCTCCCTAGGGGCCGGGGAGACCCAGTACTTC.

This clonotype occurred many times. CDR3: CASSLGDRGWDTEAFF. DNA of the CDR3: TGCGCCAGCAGCTTGGGCGACAGGGGGTGGGACACTGAAGCTTTCTTT. This rearrangement joins TRBV5-1 to TRBJ1-1; 9 nucleotides match TRBD1. V trimming: 0 bases; J trimming: 3 bases; junction bases outside the gene matches: 6. The length of the CDR3 is 16 residues. Germline V lookup: CDR1 SGHRS, CDR2 YFSETQ.

This clonotype was seen many times. A junction boundary mismatches the germline segment, possibly from a read error. This rearrangement joins TRBV5-1 to TRBJ2-7; 11 bases map to TRBD2. Germline V gene sequence: CDR1 SGHRS, CDR2 YFSETQ. This CDR3 region has 14 residues. CDR3 amino acids: CASSLAGGRYEQYF. CDR3 sequence (DNA): TGTGCCAGCAGCTTAGCGGGGGGGCGGTACGAGCAGTACTTC.

With regard to this clonotype: A much larger clone is a single base away; this may be a read error. V gene TRBV20-1 combines with J gene TRBJ2-2, with D possibly being TRBD2 (7 bases). Looked up from germline, CDR1 is DFQATT and CDR2 is SNEGSKA (reference sequence). The CDR3 has 13 residues. Trimming removed 3 bases at V and 9 bases at J, with 14 bases between. The CDR3 nucleotides read TGCAGTGCTAGGGGGGAGGGGACACGGGAGCTGTTTTTT. It encodes CSARGEGTRELFF.

This clonotype showed up many times. The gene calls are TRBV11-3 and TRBJ1-1; possible D gene TRBD1, 6 bases. Trimming shortened V by 5 bases and J by 6 bases, and 19 bases separated the two germline ends. CDR3 length: 15 amino acids. From germline, CDR1 is SGHNT and CDR2 YENEEA. Here the CDR3 DNA reads TGTGCCAGCAGCGCTCGAAGGGGGACGGGGGCTGAAGCTTTCTTT. This gives the protein CASSARRGTGAEAFF.

This clonotype was counted ten times or more. The genes are TRBV7-9 and TRBJ2-7; D gene unclear. CDR1 is SEHNR and CDR2 is FQNEAQ in the germline V gene (reference sequence). V lost 5 bases and J lost 6, with 14 bases in between. This CDR3 has 13 residues. The CDR3 loop is CASSDRPITEQYF. The CDR3 nucleotides are TGTGCCAGCAGCGATCGACCGATTACCGAGCAGTACTTC.

V gene TRBV28 combines with J gene TRBJ1-1; 9 bases align to TRBD1. The CDR3 spans 14 residues. CDR1 and CDR2 (germline): MDHEN, SYDVKM. V was clipped by 6 bases and J by 3 bases; unmatched bases: 5. The CDR3 sequence is CASRGTGMDTEAFF. CDR3 coding DNA: TGTGCCAGCAGGGGGACAGGGATGGACACTGAAGCTTTCTTT.

This clonotype was observed a handful of times. This chain uses TRBV24-1 with TRBJ2-3; 10 bases line up with TRBD1. Germline CDR1 and CDR2: KGHDR and SFDVKD. This CDR3 contains 15 residues. The V segment lost 0 bases and the J segment 8 bases; nucleotides outside the gene matches: 4. CDR3 in DNA: TGTGCCACCAGTGATTTGGCCCGGACAGGGGGTACGCAGTATTTT. Its protein is CATSDLARTGGTQYF.

This clonotype was seen just once. The chain links TRBV27 to TRBJ2-1, with a tentative D call TRBD2 (7 bases). Germline-derived CDR1 and CDR2 are MNHEY and SMNVEV (reference sequence). The CDR3 has 17 residues. V dropped 3 bases and J dropped 9 bases, with 24 bases sitting between them. CDR3 residues: CASSFSRGRGRGGEQFF. The CDR3 nucleotides read TGTGCCAGCAGTTTCTCCCGGGGGCGGGGGAGGGGCGGTGAGCAGTTCTTC.

This clonotype was counted many times. The rearrangement uses TRBV20-1 and TRBJ2-5; D call uncertain. Trimming removed 2 bases at V and 1 base at J, with 5 bases between. There are 12 residues in the CDR3. Per germline, CDR1 DFQATT and CDR2 SNEGSKA (reference sequence). This chain's CDR3 is CSARKVQETQYF. The CDR3, as DNA: TGCAGTGCTAGAAAGGTCCAAGAGACCCAGTACTTC.

This clonotype was seen ten or more times. The V call is TRBV20-1, the J call TRBJ2-1; tentatively, D is TRBD2 (7 bases). The germline V gene has CDR1 DFQATT and CDR2 SNEGSKA (reference sequence). The V and J ends lost 0 bases and 9 bases respectively, with 18 bases between them. The CDR3 length is 15 residues. As DNA, the CDR3 is TGCAGTGCTAGAGATAGCGCTAGCGGAGGGGGTGAGCAGTTCTTC. It translates to CSARDSASGGGEQFF.

This clonotype showed up many times. This chain joins TRBV20-1 and TRBJ2-3; TRBD1 might be the D (5 bases). Germline V gene lookup returns CDR1 DFQATT and CDR2 SNEGSKA (reference sequence). This CDR3 has 15 residues. Trimming removed 3 bases from V and 4 bases from J, with 17 bases in between. The CDR3, as DNA: TGCAGTGCTAGTAGTGGTTCAGGGTCCGCAGATACGCAGTATTTT. This codes for CSASSGSGSADTQYF.

In the case of this clonotype: It is likely a read error: a sequence one base away is far more abundant. The chain uses TRBV26 and TRBJ1-5; the table calls TRBD1, which could not be checked here. TRBV26 is a recognized pseudogene. The CDR3 spans 16 residues. Here the CDR3 reads CASSSPGQGYNQPQRF. The CDR3 DNA reads as TGTGCCAGCAGTTCCCCCGGACAGGGGTACAATCAGCCCCAGCGTTTT.

In this sample, this clonotype turned up many times. The chain has TRBV5-1 and TRBJ2-3; 11 nucleotides agree with TRBD2. The junction had 9 bases not matched to a gene; V was cut back by 3 bases and J by 0 bases. CDR3 length: 18 residues. Looked up from germline, CDR1 is SGHRS and CDR2 is YFSETQ. Here the CDR3 reads CASSSVGLAGTSTDTQYF. The CDR3 DNA reads as TGCGCCAGCAGCTCGGTCGGACTAGCGGGCACTAGCACAGATACGCAGTATTTT.

This clonotype was seen once. The J gene is TRBJ1-5, the V gene TRBV24-1; 8 positions match TRBD1. This CDR3 contains 14 residues. The V gene end was trimmed by 6 bases and the J gene end by 4 bases; junction bases not matched to a gene: 4. Germline CDR1 KGHDR, CDR2 SFDVKD. The DNA for the CDR3 is TGTGCCACCAGTCTCCAGGGGGCGAATCAGCCCCAGCATTTT. Its protein product is CATSLQGANQPQHF.

This clonotype was observed at least ten times. V usage is TRBV24-1 and J usage is TRBJ1-2, with D perhaps matching TRBD1 (5 bases). The CDR3 runs 12 residues. Germline values: CDR1 KGHDR, CDR2 SFDVKD. V was shortened by 4 bases and J by 8 bases, with 10 bases between the two germline ends. CDR3: CATSDRAGGYTF. CDR3 nucleotide sequence: TGTGCCACCAGTGACAGGGCGGGGGGCTACACCTTC.

This clonotype was observed at least ten times. V and J are TRBV20-1 and TRBJ1-5, with D unresolved. Trimming pared 2 bases from V and 4 bases from J, leaving 12 bases between. The germline V gene has CDR1 DFQATT and CDR2 SNEGSKA (reference sequence). This CDR3 has 14 amino acids. The CDR3: CSARPGGGNQPQHF. CDR3 bases: TGCAGTGCTAGACCTGGAGGAGGAAATCAGCCCCAGCATTTT.

This clonotype was observed at least ten times. The rearrangement joins TRBV6-6 to TRBJ1-5, with TRBD1 matching 7 bases. V dropped 2 bases and J dropped 2; count of bases not matched to a gene: 3. The germline V gene encodes CDR1 MNHNY and CDR2 SVGAGI (reference sequence). The CDR3 consists of 15 residues. CDR3 nucleotides: TGTGCCAGCAGTTACACAGGGGATGGCAATCAGCCCCAGCATTTT. Translation gives CASSYTGDGNQPQHF.

This clonotype was seen ten or more times. The chain links TRBV5-6 to TRBJ2-1; TRBD2 matches at 7 bases. V shed 0 bases, J shed 10 bases, and the junction held 4 bases outside the gene matches. Germline V lookup: CDR1 SGHDT, CDR2 YYEEEE. This CDR3 region has 13 residues. This CDR3 is CASSLVSREEQFF. CDR3 DNA: TGTGCCAGCAGCTTGGTATCGCGGGAGGAGCAGTTCTTC.

A remark on this clonotype: This sequence may be a read error, since a much larger clone differs from it by one base. This chain links TRBV5-3 with TRBJ2-1; D may be TRBD1 or TRBD2 (5 bases each). TRBV5-3 qualifies as an ORF whose function is uncertain. This CDR3 spans 15 amino acids. The CDR3 nucleotides read TGTGTCAGCAGCGGAACAGGCAACTCCTACAATGAGCAGTTCTTC. Amino acid sequence: CVSSGTGNSYNEQFF.

At least ten counts were recorded for this clonotype. V usage is TRBV6-5 and J usage is TRBJ1-1; 7 nucleotides align to TRBD1. The CDR3 has 15 residues. After removal of 2 bases from V and 4 bases from J, the junction contained 7 bases not matched to a gene. Germline V CDR1 and CDR2: MNHEY, SVGAGI. In DNA, the CDR3 is TGTGCCAGCAGTTACGGCGACAGGGTGCCCACTGAAGCTTTCTTT. Translation gives CASSYGDRVPTEAFF.